This T cell receptor (beta chain) was obtained from a study of shared T cell receptors in the human thymus. Clones were read by immunoSEQ multiplex PCR, and TCRdb kept only the in-frame ones, dropping some. The top ten clones hold more than 0.009% of a sample with hundreds of thousands of clones, 80% to 90% of them seen once. Germline V gene data show CDR1 as SQVTM and CDR2 as ANQGSEA. This CDR3 comprises 18 residues. The germline V and J ends were trimmed by 0 bases and 2 bases, with 22 bases remaining between them. The sample also formed part of further work on human thymus T cells. From that study: All donors were healthy Finnish infants who were undergoing corrective surgery to treat congenital heart defects. Corrective cardiac operations yielded the resected thymus tissue. Seemingly biased V and J gene usage marked thymic and blood repertoires. Related work found strong thymic repertoire overlap between unrelated individuals.

The rearrangement joins TRBV29-1 to TRBJ2-5; a weak D match, TRBD2 (6 bases). The sequenced sample was thymocytes. This clonotype originated in a boy under two years old with a congenital heart defect. DNA of the CDR3: TGCAGCGTTGAAGATTCAATCTATGAGCCTAGCGCACAAGAGACCCAGTACTTC. It is translated as CSVEDSIYEPSAQETQYF.